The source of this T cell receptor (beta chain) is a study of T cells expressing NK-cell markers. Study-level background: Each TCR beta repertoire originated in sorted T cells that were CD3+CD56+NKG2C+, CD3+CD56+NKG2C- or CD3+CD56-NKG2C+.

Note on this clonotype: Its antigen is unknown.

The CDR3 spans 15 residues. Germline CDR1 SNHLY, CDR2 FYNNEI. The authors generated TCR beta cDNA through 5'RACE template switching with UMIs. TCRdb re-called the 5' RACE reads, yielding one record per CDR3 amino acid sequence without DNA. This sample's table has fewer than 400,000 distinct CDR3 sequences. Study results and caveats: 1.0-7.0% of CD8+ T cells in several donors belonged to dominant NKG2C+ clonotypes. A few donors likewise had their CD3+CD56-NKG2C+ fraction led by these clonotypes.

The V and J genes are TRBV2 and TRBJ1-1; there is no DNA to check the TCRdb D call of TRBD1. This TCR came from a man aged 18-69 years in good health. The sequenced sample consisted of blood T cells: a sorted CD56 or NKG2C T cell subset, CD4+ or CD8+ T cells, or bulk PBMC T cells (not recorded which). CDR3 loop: CASSEGAAGYTEAFF.